What follows are 5 T cell receptor beta chains derived from one specimen sequenced in a study of post-analysis software for immune sequencing data. Regarding the study as a whole: Comparison of patients with controls showed about 5 TRBV segments more frequent in patients, TRBV5-6, TRBV5-1 and TRBV20-1 among them.

TCR beta cDNA libraries had unique molecular identifiers. MiXCR, run by TCRdb on the PCR reads, gives a single entry per CDR3 protein. The data contain hundreds of thousands of distinct CDR3 sequences, 25% to 30% of them seen just once; the ten biggest clones take up under 0.7%. For these TCRs, the target antigens are not known. The sample taken for sequencing was blood. These receptors came from a girl aged 10-17 years with multiple sclerosis.

The genes are TRBV7-2 and TRBJ2-1; TRBD2 aligns across 12 bases. The CDR3 has 16 residues. The trim removed 5 bases at V and 7 bases at J, leaving 9 bases unmatched. The germline CDR1 and CDR2 sequences are SGHTA and FQGNSA. This CDR3 is CASSRKTSGGWNEQFF. The CDR3 DNA reads TGTGCCAGCAGCCGAAAGACTAGCGGGGGATGGAATGAGCAGTTCTTC.

This clonotype has a count of ten or more. The chain uses TRBV20-1 and TRBJ2-5, with 12 positions matching TRBD2. The V and J ends lost 3 bases and 4 bases, in that order; junction bases with no gene match: 6. This CDR3 comprises 15 residues. The germline V gene has CDR1 DFQATT and CDR2 SNEGSKA (reference sequence). CDR3 bases: TGCAGTGCTAGGATACTAGCGGGGGGTTCAGAGACCCAGTACTTC. It encodes CSARILAGGSETQYF.

This chain joins TRBV27 and TRBJ1-1; 7 bases line up with TRBD1. The length of the CDR3 is 13 residues. The junction had 5 bases not matched to a gene; V was cut back by 3 bases and J by 7 bases. Germline V gives CDR1 MNHEY, CDR2 SMNVEV (reference sequence). The CDR3 region has the DNA TGTGCCAGCAGTTTTTTACAGGGGAATGAAGCTTTCTTT. Amino acids: CASSFLQGNEAFF.

In regard to this clonotype: Compared with germline, one end of the junction differs, possibly owing to a read error. This chain links TRBV10-3 with TRBJ2-6; perhaps TRBD1 as D (7 bases). The CDR3 covers 18 residues. CDR1 is ENHRY and CDR2 is SYGVKD in the germline V gene. The CDR3 DNA sequence: TGTGCCATCAGCCCGAGGGGGCTGGGGGACTCTGGGGCCAACGTCCGGACTTTC. The encoded protein is CAISPRGLGDSGANVRTF.

V is TRBV7-2 and J is TRBJ1-2; possibly TRBD1 for D (5 bases). CDR3 length: 14 residues. V was pared by 1 base and J by 8 bases, with 14 bases between. The germline V gene encodes CDR1 SGHTA and CDR2 FQGNSA. The DNA of the CDR3 is TGTGCCAGCAGCTTAGATAACACCCCAGGGGGCTACACCTTC. Amino acids: CASSLDNTPGGYTF.